The sequence of this T cell receptor (beta chain) was determined in a study of beta chain features in type 1 diabetes. Since all of the isolated RNA was reverse transcribed, expressed TCRB transcripts were what got sequenced. The assay was immunoSEQ multiplex PCR, and TCRdb's table has in-frame clones only and misses some. The sample contains some 350,000 clones, roughly 12% of which appear only once. Study-level results: Shorter TCRB CDR3s, moderately but significantly so, marked every one of the four CD4+ subsets in Type 1 diabetes patients.

Trimming left V 3 bases short and J 1 base short, with 16 bases between. The CDR3 has 16 amino acids. Per germline, CDR1 LNHDA and CDR2 SQIVND (reference sequence). As for this clone: The target antigen is unknown.

The rearrangement joins TRBV19 to TRBJ2-7; D is possibly TRBD1 (6 bases). Input material: naive CD4+ T cells from blood. The receptor's source is a woman in her late teens or twenties with type 1 diabetes. The CDR3: CASSIARDTRSYEQYV. The CDR3 DNA sequence: TGTGCCAGTAGTATTGCGAGGGACACGAGATCCTACGAGCAGTACGTC.